A selection of T cell receptor beta chains follows, all from one sample in a study of shared clonotypes between healthy human individuals. Method: immunoSEQ multiplex PCR; TCRdb's copy keeps in-frame clones and lacks some. The sample gives approximately 640,000 clones, roughly 87% of which show up once; approximately 35% is in the top ten. The material sequenced was memory CD8+ T cells from PBMCs. These receptor sequences come from a man aged 18-30 years in good health. Some clones in this sample may be carry-over from other donors' samples. Each CDR3 is given with its conserved first and last residue. The order of the fields is V gene, D gene, J gene, clone size, CDR3 protein, CDR3 DNA. The D gene is left open where the match is weak. Clone sizes are given selectively: once, few, many, or a class where the clone is expanded.

TRBV9	TRBD1	TRBJ2-5	NA	CASSVGGQGSQETQYF	TGTGCCAGCAGCGTAGGGGGACAGGGGAGCCAAGAGACCCAGTACTTC
TRBV15	NA	TRBJ2-5	many	CATSRDSFQETQYF	TGTGCCACCAGCAGGGACAGTTTTCAAGAGACCCAGTACTTC
TRBV9	TRBD1	TRBJ1-1	NA	CASSVRTGTEAFF	TGTGCCAGCAGCGTCCGGACAGGGACTGAAGCTTTCTTT
TRBV29-1	NA	TRBJ1-2	NA	CSVEDRTGPDGYTF	TGCAGCGTTGAAGACCGAACAGGGCCGGATGGCTACACCTTC
TRBV6-5	NA	TRBJ2-5	NA	CASSPGVGGTQYF	TGTGCCAGCAGTCCCGGGGTTGGGGGGACCCAGTACTTC
TRBV27	TRBD1	TRBJ1-5	NA	CASPAGGDNQPQHF	TGTGCCAGCCCTGCAGGGGGGGACAATCAGCCCCAGCATTTT
TRBV6-5	NA	TRBJ1-2	NA	CASNGGGVGSYTF	TGTGCCAGCAACGGAGGGGGGGTCGGGAGCTACACCTTC
TRBV5-6	NA	TRBJ1-1	NA	CASSLWSSPLTEAFF	TGTGCCAGCAGCTTGTGGTCCTCCCCACTTACTGAAGCTTTCTTT
TRBV27	TRBD1	TRBJ1-5	NA	CASAWTGGNQPQHF	TGTGCCAGCGCCTGGACAGGGGGCAATCAGCCCCAGCATTTT
TRBV29-1	TRBD2	TRBJ2-1	NA	CSVEDWGEGSSYNEQFF	TGCAGCGTTGAAGATTGGGGGGAGGGCAGCTCCTACAATGAGCAGTTCTTC
TRBV30	NA	TRBJ1-5	few	CAWSARGLYNQPQHF	TGTGCCTGGAGTGCTCGTGGCCTTTACAATCAGCCCCAGCATTTT
TRBV13	NA	TRBJ2-7	NA	CASSLRTASSYEQYF	TGTGCCAGCAGCTTAAGGACCGCAAGCTCCTACGAGCAGTACTTC
TRBV6-5	NA	TRBJ1-2	NA	CASSYSRRSSNYGYTF	TGTGCCAGCAGTTACTCGCGCCGAAGCAGCAACTATGGCTACACCTTC
TRBV13	TRBD2	TRBJ2-5	NA	CASSLGLAGGGQKTQYF	TGTGCCAGCAGCCTCGGACTAGCGGGAGGGGGCCAAAAGACCCAGTACTTC
TRBV4-1	TRBD2	TRBJ2-3	NA	CASSQDWGSGSTDTQYF	TGCGCCAGCAGCCAAGATTGGGGTAGCGGGAGCACAGATACGCAGTATTTT
TRBV10-3	NA	TRBJ1-2	NA	CAIMRGREGPYGYTF	TGTGCCATCATGCGCGGACGGGAAGGGCCCTATGGCTACACCTTC
TRBV27	NA	TRBJ1-5	NA	CASRLQGDGLSNQPQHF	TGTGCCAGCAGACTGCAGGGTGACGGTTTGAGCAATCAGCCCCAGCATTTT
TRBV7-2	NA	TRBJ1-1	few	CASSLVLNTEAFF	TGTGCCAGCAGCTTAGTGCTGAACACTGAAGCTTTCTTT
TRBV4-1	TRBD1	TRBJ2-1	NA	CASSLALTGNSYNEQFF	TGCGCCAGCAGCCTAGCCTTGACAGGGAACTCCTACAATGAGCAGTTCTTC
TRBV11-2	TRBD1	TRBJ1-5	NA	CASSLDRGPNQPQHF	TGTGCCAGCAGCTTGGACAGGGGGCCTAATCAGCCCCAGCATTTT
TRBV2	TRBD1	TRBJ1-1	NA	CASSEAPPGQWNTEAFF	TGTGCCAGCAGTGAAGCACCCCCGGGACAGTGGAACACTGAAGCTTTCTTT
TRBV5-6	TRBD1	TRBJ1-1	NA	CASSLDRGTEAFF	TGTGCCAGCAGCTTGGACAGGGGGACTGAAGCTTTCTTT
TRBV19	NA	TRBJ1-5	NA	CARKQPDTLYQPQHF	TGTGCCAGGAAACAGCCCGACACCCTTTATCAGCCCCAGCATTTT
TRBV19	NA	TRBJ2-2	NA	CASKASTGELFF	TGTGCCAGTAAGGCCAGCACCGGGGAGCTGTTTTTT
TRBV27	TRBD1	TRBJ2-7	NA	CASSLLKYNRDRSSYEQYF	TGTGCCAGCAGTTTATTAAAATACAACCGGGACAGGAGCTCCTACGAGCAGTACTTC
TRBV11-2	TRBD1	TRBJ2-7	NA	CASSLYRGLAYEQYF	TGTGCCAGCAGCTTATACAGGGGTCTTGCCTACGAGCAGTACTTC
TRBV9	NA	TRBJ2-1	NA	CASSVERNSYNEQFF	TGTGCCAGCAGCGTAGAGCGTAATTCCTACAATGAGCAGTTCTTC
TRBV27	TRBD2	TRBJ2-7	NA	CASSLSPRGGSYEQYF	TGTGCCAGCAGTTTATCCCCTCGCGGGGGCTCCTACGAGCAGTACTTC
TRBV5-6	NA	TRBJ2-2	NA	CASSLEGTQNTGELFF	TGTGCCAGCAGCTTGGAGGGCACCCAGAACACCGGGGAGCTGTTTTTT
TRBV5-4	NA	TRBJ2-5	NA	CASTWGPGGAETQYF	TGTGCCAGCACCTGGGGGCCGGGGGGCGCGGAGACCCAGTACTTC
TRBV5-1	TRBD1	TRBJ2-7	NA	CASSPTGTGEQYF	TGCGCCAGCAGCCCGACAGGGACAGGCGAGCAGTACTTC
TRBV5-1	TRBD1	TRBJ1-1	NA	CASSPWTGPLNTEAFF	TGCGCCAGCAGCCCTTGGACAGGCCCCTTGAACACTGAAGCTTTCTTT
TRBV7-2	NA	TRBJ2-1	NA	CASSAFPGTNQNNEQFF	TGTGCCAGCAGCGCCTTCCCCGGGACCAACCAAAACAATGAGCAGTTCTTC
TRBV7-2	NA	TRBJ1-5	NA	CASSSRASQRNQPQHF	TGTGCCAGCAGCTCAAGGGCGTCGCAGCGGAATCAGCCCCAGCATTTT
TRBV15	NA	TRBJ1-3	NA	CATSRGQNGRGNTIYF	TGTGCCACCAGCAGAGGCCAAAACGGGAGAGGAAACACCATATATTTT
TRBV9	NA	TRBJ1-1	NA	CASSPTPGMNTEAFF	TGTGCCAGCAGCCCCACACCCGGGATGAACACTGAAGCTTTCTTT
TRBV5-8	NA	TRBJ2-5	NA	CASSLAGGRETQYF	TGTGCCAGCAGCTTGGCCGGAGGTCGCGAGACCCAGTACTTC
TRBV11-2	NA	TRBJ2-5	NA	CASSFFGRDRRQETQYF	TGTGCCAGCAGCTTCTTCGGTCGGGACCGCCGGCAAGAGACCCAGTACTTC
TRBV29-1	TRBD2	TRBJ2-2	NA	CSVRTSGRRAGELFF	TGCAGCGTTAGGACTAGCGGGAGAAGAGCCGGGGAGCTGTTTTTT
TRBV19	NA	TRBJ2-1	NA	CASIGRGSGNEQFF	TGTGCCAGTATAGGTCGGGGAAGTGGTAATGAGCAGTTCTTC
TRBV7-2	NA	TRBJ2-2	NA	CASSLAGENTGELFF	TGTGCCAGCAGCTTGGCAGGCGAGAACACCGGGGAGCTGTTTTTT
TRBV13	NA	TRBJ2-1	NA	CASSSPGRRNEQFF	TGTGCCAGCAGCTCACCGGGACGGCGAAATGAGCAGTTCTTC
TRBV13	TRBD1	TRBJ1-1	NA	CASSLENRGGTEAFF	TGTGCCAGCAGCTTAGAGAACAGGGGGGGGACTGAAGCTTTCTTT
TRBV7-9	NA	TRBJ2-1	NA	CASSQVHASSYNEQFF	TGCGCCAGCAGCCAAGTTCATGCGAGCTCCTACAATGAGCAGTTCTTC
TRBV5-3	TRBD1	TRBJ2-5	NA	CARRQTSGQKEQTQYF	TGTGCCAGAAGACAGACCTCGGGACAGAAGGAGCAGACCCAGTACTTC
TRBV27	NA	TRBJ1-2	NA	CASRTAGSGYGYTF	TGTGCCAGCAGGACAGCGGGCTCGGGCTATGGCTACACCTTC
TRBV7-9	NA	TRBJ2-1	NA	CASSSYLAREQFF	TGTGCCAGCAGTTCCTACCTGGCAAGAGAGCAGTTCTTC
TRBV5-1	NA	TRBJ2-1	NA	CASSLVIGNEQFF	TGCGCCAGCAGCTTGGTAATCGGGAATGAGCAGTTCTTC